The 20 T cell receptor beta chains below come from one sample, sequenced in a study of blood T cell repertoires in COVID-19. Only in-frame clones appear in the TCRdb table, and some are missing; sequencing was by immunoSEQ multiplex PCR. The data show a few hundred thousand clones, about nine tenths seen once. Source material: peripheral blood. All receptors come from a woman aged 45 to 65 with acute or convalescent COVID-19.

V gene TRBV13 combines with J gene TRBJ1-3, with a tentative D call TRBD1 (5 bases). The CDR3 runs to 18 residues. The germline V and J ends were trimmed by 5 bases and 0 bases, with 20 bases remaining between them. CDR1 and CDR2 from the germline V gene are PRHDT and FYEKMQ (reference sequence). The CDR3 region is CASSPDVAGVYSGNTIYF. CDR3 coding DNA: TGTGCCAGCAGCCCAGACGTGGCGGGGGTTTACTCTGGAAACACCATATATTTT.

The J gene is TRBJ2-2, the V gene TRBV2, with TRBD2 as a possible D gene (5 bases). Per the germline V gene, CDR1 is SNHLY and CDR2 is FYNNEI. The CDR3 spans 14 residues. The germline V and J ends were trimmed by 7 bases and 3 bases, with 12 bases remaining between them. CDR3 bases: TGTGCCAGCAAAGAGGGCCAGGACACCGGGGAGCTGTTTTTT. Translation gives CASKEGQDTGELFF. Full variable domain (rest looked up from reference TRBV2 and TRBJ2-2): EPEVTQTPSHQVTQMGQEVILRCVPISNHLYFYWYRQILGQKVEFLVSFYNNEISEKSEIFDDQFSVERPDGSNFTLKIRSTKLEDSAMYFCASKEGQDTGELFFGEGSRLTVL.

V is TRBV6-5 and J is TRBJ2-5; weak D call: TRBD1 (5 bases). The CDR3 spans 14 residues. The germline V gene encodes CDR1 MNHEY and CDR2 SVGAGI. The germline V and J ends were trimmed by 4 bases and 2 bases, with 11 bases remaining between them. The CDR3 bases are TGTGCCAGCAGTTCCTGGACAAAACAAGAGACCCAGTACTTC. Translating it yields CASSSWTKQETQYF.

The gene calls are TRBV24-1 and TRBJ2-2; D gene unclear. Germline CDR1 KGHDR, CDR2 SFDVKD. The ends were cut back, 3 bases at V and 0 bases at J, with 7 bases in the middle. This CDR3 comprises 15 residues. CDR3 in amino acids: CATSDPSSNTGELFF. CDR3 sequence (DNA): TGTGCCACCAGTGATCCTAGTTCGAACACCGGGGAGCTGTTTTTT.

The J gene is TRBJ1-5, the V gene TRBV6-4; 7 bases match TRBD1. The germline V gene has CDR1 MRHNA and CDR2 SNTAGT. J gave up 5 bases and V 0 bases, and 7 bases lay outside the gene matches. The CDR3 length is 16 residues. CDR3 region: CASSDSGTRGHQPQHF. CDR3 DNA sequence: TGTGCCAGCAGTGACTCAGGGACGAGGGGGCATCAGCCCCAGCATTTT.

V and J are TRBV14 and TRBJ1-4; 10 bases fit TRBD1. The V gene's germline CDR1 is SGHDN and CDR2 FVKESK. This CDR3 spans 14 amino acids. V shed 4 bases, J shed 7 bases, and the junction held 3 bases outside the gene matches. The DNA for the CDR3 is TGTGCCAGCAGCCCGCGGACAGGGGGTGAAAAACTGTTTTTT. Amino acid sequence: CASSPRTGGEKLFF.

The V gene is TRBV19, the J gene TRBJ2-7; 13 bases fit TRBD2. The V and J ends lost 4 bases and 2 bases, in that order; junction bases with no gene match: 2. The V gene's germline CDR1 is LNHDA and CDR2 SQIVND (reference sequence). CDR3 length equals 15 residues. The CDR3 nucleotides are TGTGCCAGTAGTAACGGACTAGCGGGAGCCTACGAGCAGTACTTC. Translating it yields CASSNGLAGAYEQYF.

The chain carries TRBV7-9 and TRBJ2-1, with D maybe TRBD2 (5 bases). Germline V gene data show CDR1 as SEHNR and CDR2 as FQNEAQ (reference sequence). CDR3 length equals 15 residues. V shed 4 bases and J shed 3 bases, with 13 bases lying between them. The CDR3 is CASSYWTDRYNEQFF. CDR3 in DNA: TGTGCCAGCAGCTACTGGACTGACCGCTACAATGAGCAGTTCTTC.

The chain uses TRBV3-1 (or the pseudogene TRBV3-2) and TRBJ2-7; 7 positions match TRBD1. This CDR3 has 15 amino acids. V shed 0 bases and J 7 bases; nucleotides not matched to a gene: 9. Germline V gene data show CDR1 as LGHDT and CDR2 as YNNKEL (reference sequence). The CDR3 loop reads CASSQDATGFWEQYF. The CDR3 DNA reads TGTGCCAGCAGCCAAGATGCGACAGGGTTTTGGGAGCAGTACTTC.

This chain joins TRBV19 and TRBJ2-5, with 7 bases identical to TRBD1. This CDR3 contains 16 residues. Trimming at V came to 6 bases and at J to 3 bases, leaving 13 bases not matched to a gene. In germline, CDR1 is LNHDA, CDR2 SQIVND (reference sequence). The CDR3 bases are TGTGCCAGTAGCCTCAACCCCGACAGGGTTGAAGAGACCCAGTACTTC. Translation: CASSLNPDRVEETQYF.

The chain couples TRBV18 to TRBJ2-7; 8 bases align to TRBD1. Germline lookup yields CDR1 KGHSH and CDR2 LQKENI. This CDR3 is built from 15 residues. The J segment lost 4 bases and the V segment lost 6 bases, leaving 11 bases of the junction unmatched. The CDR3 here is CASSNGQGLFYEQYF. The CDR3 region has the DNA TGTGCCAGCTCCAACGGACAGGGCCTATTTTACGAGCAGTACTTC. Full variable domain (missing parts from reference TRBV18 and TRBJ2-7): NAGVMQNPRHLVRRRGQEARLRCSPMKGHSHVYWYRQLPEEGLKFMVYLQKENIIDESGMPKERFSAEFPKEGPSILRIQQVVRGDSAAYFCASSNGQGLFYEQYFGPGTRLTVT.

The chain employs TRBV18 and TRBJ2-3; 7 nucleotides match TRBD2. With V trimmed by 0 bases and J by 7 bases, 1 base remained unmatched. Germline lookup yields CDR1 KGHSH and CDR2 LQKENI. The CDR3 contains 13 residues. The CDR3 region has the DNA TGTGCCAGCTCACCACCCGGGGGGTATACGCAGTATTTT. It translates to CASSPPGGYTQYF.

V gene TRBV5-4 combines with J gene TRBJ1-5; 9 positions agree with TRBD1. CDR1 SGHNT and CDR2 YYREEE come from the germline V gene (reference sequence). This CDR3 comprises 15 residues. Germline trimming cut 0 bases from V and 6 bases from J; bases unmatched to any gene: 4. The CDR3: CASSLGGQGGQPQHF. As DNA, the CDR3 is TGTGCCAGCAGCTTGGGGGGACAGGGCGGTCAGCCCCAGCATTTT.

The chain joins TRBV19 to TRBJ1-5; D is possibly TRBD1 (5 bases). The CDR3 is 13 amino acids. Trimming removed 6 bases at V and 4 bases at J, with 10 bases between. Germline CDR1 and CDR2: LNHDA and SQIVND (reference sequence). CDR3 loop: CASSLDKNQPQHF. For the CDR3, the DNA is TGTGCCAGTAGCCTGGACAAAAATCAGCCCCAGCATTTT. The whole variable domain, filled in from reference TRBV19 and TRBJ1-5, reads DGGITQSPKYLFRKEGQNVTLSCEQNLNHDAMYWYRQDPGQGLRLIYYSQIVNDFQKGDIAEGYSVSREKKESFPLTVTSAQKNPTAFYLCASSLDKNQPQHFGDGTRLSIL.

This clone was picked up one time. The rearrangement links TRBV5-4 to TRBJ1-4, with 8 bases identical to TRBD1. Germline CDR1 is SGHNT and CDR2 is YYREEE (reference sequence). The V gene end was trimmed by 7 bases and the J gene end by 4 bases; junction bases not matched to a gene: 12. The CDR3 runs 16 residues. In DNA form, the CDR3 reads TGTGCCAGCGGTTTTTACCAGGGGGCGAGTAATGAAAAACTGTTTTTT. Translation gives CASGFYQGASNEKLFF.

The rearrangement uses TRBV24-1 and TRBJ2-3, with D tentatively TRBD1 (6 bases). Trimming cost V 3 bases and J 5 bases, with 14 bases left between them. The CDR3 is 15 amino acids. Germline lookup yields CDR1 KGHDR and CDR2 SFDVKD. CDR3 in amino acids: CATSDAGDMGDTQYF. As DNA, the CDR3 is TGTGCCACCAGTGATGCAGGGGATATGGGAGATACGCAGTATTTT.

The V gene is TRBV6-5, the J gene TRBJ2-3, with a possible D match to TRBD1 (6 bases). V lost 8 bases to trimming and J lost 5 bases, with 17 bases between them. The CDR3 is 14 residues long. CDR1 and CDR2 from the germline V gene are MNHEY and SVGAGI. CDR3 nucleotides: TGTGCCAGCGGGGCTAGGGGGAGTAAAGATACGCAGTATTTT. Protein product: CASGARGSKDTQYF.

The CDR3 nucleotides are TGTGCCAGCAGTGACCACAGGGCATACATGAACACTGAAGCTTTCTTT. Protein sequence: CASSDHRAYMNTEAFF. The gene calls are TRBV6-4 and TRBJ1-1, with D maybe TRBD1 (6 bases). This CDR3 has 16 amino acids. With 2 bases removed from V and 0 bases from J, the gap between germline ends came to 13 bases. Germline assignment: CDR1 MRHNA and CDR2 SNTAGT.

Here the CDR3 reads CASSLTGTQSPLHF. The CDR3 DNA follows: TGTGCCAGCAGCCTGACAGGGACCCAATCACCCCTCCACTTT. V is TRBV25-1 and J is TRBJ1-6; 7 bases fit TRBD1. The CDR3 is made up of 14 amino acids. Trimming removed 6 bases from V and 10 bases from J; junction bases left unmatched: 9. Looked up from germline, CDR1 is MGHDK and CDR2 is SYGVNS.

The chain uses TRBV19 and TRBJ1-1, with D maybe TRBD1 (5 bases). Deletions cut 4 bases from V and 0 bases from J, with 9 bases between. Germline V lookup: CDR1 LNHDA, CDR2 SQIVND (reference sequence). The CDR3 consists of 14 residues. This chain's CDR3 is CASSSGGMNTEAFF. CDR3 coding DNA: TGTGCCAGTAGTAGTGGGGGGATGAACACTGAAGCTTTCTTT.